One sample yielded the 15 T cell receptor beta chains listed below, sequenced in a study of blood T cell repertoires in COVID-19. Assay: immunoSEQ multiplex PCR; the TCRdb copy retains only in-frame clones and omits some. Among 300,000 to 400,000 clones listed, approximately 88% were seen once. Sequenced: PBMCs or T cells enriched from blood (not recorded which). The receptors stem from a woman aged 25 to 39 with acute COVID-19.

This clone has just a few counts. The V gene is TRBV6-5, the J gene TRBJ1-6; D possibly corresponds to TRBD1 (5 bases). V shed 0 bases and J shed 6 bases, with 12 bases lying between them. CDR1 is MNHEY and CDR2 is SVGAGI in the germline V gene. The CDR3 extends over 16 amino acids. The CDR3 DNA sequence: TGTGCCAGCAGTTACTCGGGAAGGGGAGGTAATTCACCCCTCCACTTT. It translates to CASSYSGRGGNSPLHF.

The DNA for the CDR3 is TGTGCCAGCAGCGCCGGGACAGGGTTAAATCAGCCCCAGCATTTT. Protein product: CASSAGTGLNQPQHF. The gene calls are TRBV7-6 and TRBJ1-5; TRBD1 matches 9 bases. The CDR3 consists of 15 residues. The junction had 6 bases not matched to a gene; V was cut back by 5 bases and J by 4 bases. CDR1 is SGHVS, CDR2 FNYEAQ, per germline.

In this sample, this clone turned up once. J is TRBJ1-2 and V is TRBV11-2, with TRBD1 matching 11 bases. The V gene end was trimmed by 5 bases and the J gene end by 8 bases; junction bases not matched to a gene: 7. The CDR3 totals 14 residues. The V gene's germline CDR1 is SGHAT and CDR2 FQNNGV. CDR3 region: CASSTGTGGSGYTF. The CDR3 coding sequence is TGTGCCAGCAGCACCGGGACAGGGGGTTCCGGCTACACCTTC.

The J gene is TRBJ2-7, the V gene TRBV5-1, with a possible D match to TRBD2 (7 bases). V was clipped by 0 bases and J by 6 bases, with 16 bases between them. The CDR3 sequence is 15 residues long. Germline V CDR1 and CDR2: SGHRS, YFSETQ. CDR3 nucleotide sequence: TGCGCCAGCAGCTTGGAGTGGGGGGGCCTGGGCGAGCAGTACTTC. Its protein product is CASSLEWGGLGEQYF.

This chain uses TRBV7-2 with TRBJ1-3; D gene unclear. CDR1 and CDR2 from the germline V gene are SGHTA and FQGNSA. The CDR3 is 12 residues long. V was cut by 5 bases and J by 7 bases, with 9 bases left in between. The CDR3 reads CASSQNRNTIYF. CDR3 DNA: TGTGCCAGCAGCCAAAATCGGAACACCATATATTTT.

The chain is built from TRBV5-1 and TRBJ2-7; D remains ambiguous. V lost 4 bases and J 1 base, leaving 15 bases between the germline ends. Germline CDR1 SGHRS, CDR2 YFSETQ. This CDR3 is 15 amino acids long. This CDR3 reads CASSKVRGGSYEQYF. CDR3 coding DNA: TGCGCCAGCAGCAAAGTCCGCGGCGGATCCTACGAGCAGTACTTC.

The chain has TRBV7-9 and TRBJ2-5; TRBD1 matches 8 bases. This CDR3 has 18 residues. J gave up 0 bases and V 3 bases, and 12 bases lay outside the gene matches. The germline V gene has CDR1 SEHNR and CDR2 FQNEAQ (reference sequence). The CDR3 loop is CASSFGDRRRRYQETQYF. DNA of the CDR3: TGTGCCAGCAGCTTTGGGGACAGGCGACGTCGGTACCAAGAGACCCAGTACTTC. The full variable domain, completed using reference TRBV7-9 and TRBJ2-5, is DTGVSQNPRHKITKRGQNVTFRCDPISEHNRLYWYRQTLGQGPEFLTYFQNEAQLEKSRLLSDRFSAERPKGSFSTLEIQRTEQGDSAMYLCASSFGDRRRRYQETQYFGPGTRLLVL.

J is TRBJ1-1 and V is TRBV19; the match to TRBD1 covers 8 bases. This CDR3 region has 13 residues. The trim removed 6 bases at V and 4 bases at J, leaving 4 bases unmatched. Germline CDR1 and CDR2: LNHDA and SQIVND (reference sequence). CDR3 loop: CASRATGGTEAFF. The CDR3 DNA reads TGTGCCAGTAGGGCCACAGGGGGCACTGAAGCTTTCTTT.

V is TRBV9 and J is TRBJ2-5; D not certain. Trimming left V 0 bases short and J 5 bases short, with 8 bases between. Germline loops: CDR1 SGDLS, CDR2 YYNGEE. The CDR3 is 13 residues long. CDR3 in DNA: TGTGCCAGCAGCGTAGTCCCCTCGGAGACCCAGTACTTC. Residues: CASSVVPSETQYF.

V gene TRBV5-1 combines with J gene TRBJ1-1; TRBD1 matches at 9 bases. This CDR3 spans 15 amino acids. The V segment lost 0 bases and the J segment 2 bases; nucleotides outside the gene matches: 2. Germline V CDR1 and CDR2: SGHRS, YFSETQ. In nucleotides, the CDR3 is TGCGCCAGCAGCTTGGGGGACAGGGACAACACTGAAGCTTTCTTT. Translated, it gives CASSLGDRDNTEAFF.

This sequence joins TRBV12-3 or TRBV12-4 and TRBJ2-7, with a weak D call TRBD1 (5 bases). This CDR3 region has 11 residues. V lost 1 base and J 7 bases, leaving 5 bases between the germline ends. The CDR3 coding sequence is TGTGCCAGCAGTTTAGAGGGGGAGCAGTACTTC. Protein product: CASSLEGEQYF.

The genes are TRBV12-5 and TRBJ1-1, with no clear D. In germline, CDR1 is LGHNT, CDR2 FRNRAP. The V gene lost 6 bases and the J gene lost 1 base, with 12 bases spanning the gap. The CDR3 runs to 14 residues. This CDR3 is CASGPPTRNTEAFF. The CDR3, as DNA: TGTGCTAGTGGCCCCCCCACACGGAACACTGAAGCTTTCTTT. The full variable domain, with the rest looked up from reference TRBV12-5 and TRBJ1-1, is DARVTQTPRHKVTEMGQEVTMRCQPILGHNTVFWYRQTMMQGLELLAYFRNRAPLDDSGMPKDRFSAEMPDATLATLKIQPSEPRDSAVYFCASGPPTRNTEAFFGQGTRLTVV.

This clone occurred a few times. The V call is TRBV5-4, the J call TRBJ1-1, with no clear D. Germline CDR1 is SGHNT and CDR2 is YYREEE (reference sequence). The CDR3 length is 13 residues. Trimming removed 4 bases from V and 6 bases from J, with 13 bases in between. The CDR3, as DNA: TGTGCCAGCAGCGGGGAGGGTGGGGCTGAAGCTTTCTTT. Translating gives CASSGEGGAEAFF.

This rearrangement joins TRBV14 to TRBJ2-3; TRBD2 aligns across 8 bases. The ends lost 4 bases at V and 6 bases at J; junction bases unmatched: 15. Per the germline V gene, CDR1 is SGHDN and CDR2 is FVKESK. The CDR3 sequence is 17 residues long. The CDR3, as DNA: TGTGCCAGCAGCCGTTCCCAACTAGCGGCTCCCGTGGATACGCAGTATTTT. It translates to CASSRSQLAAPVDTQYF.

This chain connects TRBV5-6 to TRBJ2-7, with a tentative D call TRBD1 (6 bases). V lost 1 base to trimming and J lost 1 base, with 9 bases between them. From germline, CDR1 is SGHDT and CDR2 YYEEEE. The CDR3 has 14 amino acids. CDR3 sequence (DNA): TGTGCCAGCAGCTTGTTGGACAGATCCTACGAGCAGTACTTC. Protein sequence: CASSLLDRSYEQYF.